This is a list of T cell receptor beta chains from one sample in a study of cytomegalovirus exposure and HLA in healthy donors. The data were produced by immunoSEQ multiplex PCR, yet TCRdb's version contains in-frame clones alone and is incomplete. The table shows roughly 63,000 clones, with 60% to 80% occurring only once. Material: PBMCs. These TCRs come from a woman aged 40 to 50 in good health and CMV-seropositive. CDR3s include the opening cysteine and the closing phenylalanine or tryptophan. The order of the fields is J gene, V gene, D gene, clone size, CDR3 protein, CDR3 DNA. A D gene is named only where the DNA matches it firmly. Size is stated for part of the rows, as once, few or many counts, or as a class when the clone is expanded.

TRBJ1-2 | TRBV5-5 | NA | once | CASSLDLQGFNYGYTF | TGTGCCAGCAGCTTGGACCTACAGGGTTTTAACTATGGCTACACCTTC
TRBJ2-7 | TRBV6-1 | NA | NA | CASSEFQGVPYF | TGTGCCAGCAGTGAATTTCAGGGTGTCCCTTACTTC
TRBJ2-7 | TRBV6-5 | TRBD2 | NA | CASSPGLERAEQYF | TGTGCCAGCAGTCCGGGACTAGAGAGGGCCGAGCAGTACTTC
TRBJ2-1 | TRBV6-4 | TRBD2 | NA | CASSATSDYNEQFF | TGTGCCAGCAGTGCGACTAGCGACTACAATGAGCAGTTCTTC
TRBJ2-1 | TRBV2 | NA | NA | CASSAGDNEQFF | TGTGCCAGCAGTGCAGGGGACAATGAGCAGTTCTTC
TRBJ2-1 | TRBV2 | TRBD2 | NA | CASSAERGNEQFF | TGTGCCAGCAGTGCTGAGCGGGGCAATGAGCAGTTCTTC
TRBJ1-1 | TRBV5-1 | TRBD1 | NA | CASSDQGARDTEAFF | TGCGCCAGCAGCGATCAGGGGGCGCGGGACACTGAAGCTTTCTTT
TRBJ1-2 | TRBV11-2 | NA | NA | CASSLGGEGANYGYTF | TGTGCCAGCAGCTTAGGAGGGGAGGGGGCTAACTATGGCTACACCTTC
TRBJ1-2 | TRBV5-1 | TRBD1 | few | CASADRANYGYTF | TGCGCCAGCGCGGACAGGGCTAACTATGGCTACACCTTC
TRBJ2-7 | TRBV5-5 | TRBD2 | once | CASSLGGGSRSYEQYF | TGTGCCAGCAGCTTGGGCGGGGGTAGTAGATCCTACGAGCAGTACTTC
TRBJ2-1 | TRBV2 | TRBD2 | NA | CASSLTSGGYNEQFF | TGTGCCAGCAGCCTGACTAGCGGGGGTTACAATGAGCAGTTCTTC
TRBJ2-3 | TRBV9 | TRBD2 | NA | CASSVATGGPDTQYF | TGTGCCAGCAGCGTAGCTACGGGGGGGCCGGATACGCAGTATTTT
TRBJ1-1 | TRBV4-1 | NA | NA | CASLSAGDIGQSTEAFF | TGCGCCAGCTTATCTGCAGGGGATATCGGACAGAGCACTGAAGCTTTCTTT
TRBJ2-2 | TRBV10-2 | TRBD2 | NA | CASSESRGAGELFF | TGCGCCAGCAGTGAGTCACGGGGGGCCGGGGAGCTGTTTTTT
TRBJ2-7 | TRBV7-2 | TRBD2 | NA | CASRSRGGGAVEQYF | TGTGCCAGCAGGTCTAGGGGCGGGGGGGCCGTGGAGCAGTACTTC
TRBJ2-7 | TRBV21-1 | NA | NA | CASSSWFPWLYEQYF | TGTGCCAGCAGCTCCTGGTTCCCCTGGCTCTACGAGCAGTACTTC
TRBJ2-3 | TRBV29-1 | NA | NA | CSGSLGLGDTQYF | TGCAGCGGTTCCTTGGGACTGGGAGATACGCAGTATTTT
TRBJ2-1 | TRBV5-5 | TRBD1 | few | CASQGQGIDEQFF | TGTGCCAGCCAGGGACAGGGGATCGATGAGCAGTTCTTC
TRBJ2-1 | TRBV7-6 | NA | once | CASSSVGGNEQFF | TGTGCCAGCAGCTCGGTGGGGGGCAATGAGCAGTTCTTC
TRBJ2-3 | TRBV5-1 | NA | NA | CASSTVSSTDTQYF | TGCGCCAGCTCGACAGTTTCTAGCACAGATACGCAGTATTTT